Described below is a single T cell receptor beta chain sequence and its context. Its antigen is undetermined. No conserved phenylalanine or tryptophan ends this CDR3, so it is likely a read error. The DNA is left out, because the CDR3 cannot be placed on it with certainty; the CDR3 is given as TCRdb lists it. The entry originates in a study of CD8+CD57+ T cells in acquired aplastic anemia. Overall study: The study obtained an average of around 2.9 ug of DNA from sorted CD4+ and CD8+ cells.

Genomic DNA acted as the template from which TCR beta VDJ combination and CDR3 sequence profiling were carried out. TCRdb ran MiXCR on the reads and lists one entry per CDR3 protein. The data contain 400,000 to 450,000 distinct CDR3 sequences, roughly 68% of them singletons. Including both end residues, the CDR3 is 13 amino acids long. Germline assignment: CDR1 SGHTA and CDR2 FQGNSA. The study, taken as a whole, reports: Patients had around 30 CD8+ CDR3 sequences in common with controls (the shared set).

The sample was sorted CD4+, CD8+, or CD8+CD57+ T cells (not recorded which) from PBMCs. The rearrangement uses TRBV7-2 and TRBJ1-1. The sequence came from a human donor in good health, serving as a control. This CDR3 reads CASILAGETDTQY.